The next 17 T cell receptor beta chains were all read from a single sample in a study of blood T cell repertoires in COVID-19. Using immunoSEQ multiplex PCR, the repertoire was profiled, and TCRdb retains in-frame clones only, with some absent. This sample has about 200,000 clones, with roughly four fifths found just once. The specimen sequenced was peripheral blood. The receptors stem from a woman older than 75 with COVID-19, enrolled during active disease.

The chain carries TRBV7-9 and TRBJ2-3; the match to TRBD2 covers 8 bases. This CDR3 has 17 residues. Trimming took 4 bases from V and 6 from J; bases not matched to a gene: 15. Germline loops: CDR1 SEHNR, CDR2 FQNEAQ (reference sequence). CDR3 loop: CASSSISGLAGRDTQYF. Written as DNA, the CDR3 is TGTGCCAGCAGCTCCATAAGTGGGCTAGCGGGTCGCGATACGCAGTATTTT.

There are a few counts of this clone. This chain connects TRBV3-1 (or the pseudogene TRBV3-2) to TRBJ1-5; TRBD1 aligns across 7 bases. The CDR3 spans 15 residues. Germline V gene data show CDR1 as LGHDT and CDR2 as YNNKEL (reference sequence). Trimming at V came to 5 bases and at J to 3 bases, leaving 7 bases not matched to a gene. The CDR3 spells CASSFQGQNNQPQHF. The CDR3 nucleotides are TGTGCCAGCAGCTTCCAGGGACAGAACAATCAGCCCCAGCATTTT.

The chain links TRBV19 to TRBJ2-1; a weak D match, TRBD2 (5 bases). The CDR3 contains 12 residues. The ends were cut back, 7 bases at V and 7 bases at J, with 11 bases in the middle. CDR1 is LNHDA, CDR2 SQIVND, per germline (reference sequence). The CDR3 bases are TGTGCCAGTACCGCACTAGGGAATGAGCAGTTCTTC. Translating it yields CASTALGNEQFF. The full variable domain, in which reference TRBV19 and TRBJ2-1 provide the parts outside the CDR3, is DGGITQSPKYLFRKEGQNVTLSCEQNLNHDAMYWYRQDPGQGLRLIYYSQIVNDFQKGDIAEGYSVSREKKESFPLTVTSAQKNPTAFYLCASTALGNEQFFGPGTRLTVL.

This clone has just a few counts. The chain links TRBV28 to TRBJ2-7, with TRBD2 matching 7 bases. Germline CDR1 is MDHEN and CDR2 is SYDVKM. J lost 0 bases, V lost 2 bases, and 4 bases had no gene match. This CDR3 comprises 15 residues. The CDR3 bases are TGTGCCAGCAGTTTAACTAGCGTCAGCTCCTACGAGCAGTACTTC. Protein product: CASSLTSVSSYEQYF. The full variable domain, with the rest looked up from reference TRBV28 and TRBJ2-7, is DVKVTQSSRYLVKRTGEKVFLECVQDMDHENMFWYRQDPGLGLRLIYFSYDVKMKEKGDIPEGYSVSREKKERFSLILESASTNQTSMYLCASSLTSVSSYEQYFGPGTRLTVT.

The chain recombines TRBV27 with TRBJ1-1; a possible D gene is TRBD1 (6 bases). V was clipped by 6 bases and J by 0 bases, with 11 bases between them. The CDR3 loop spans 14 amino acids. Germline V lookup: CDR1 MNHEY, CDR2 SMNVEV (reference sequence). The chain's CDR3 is CASRTHRVNTEAFF. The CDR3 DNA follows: TGTGCCAGCAGAACACACAGGGTGAACACTGAAGCTTTCTTT.

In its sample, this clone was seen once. The CDR3 loop reads CASSLGDRAGELFF. CDR3 nucleotide sequence: TGTGCCAGCAGCTTAGGGGACAGGGCCGGGGAGCTGTTTTTT. The V call is TRBV7-2, the J call TRBJ2-2; 9 nucleotides match TRBD1. The J segment lost 6 bases and the V segment lost 1 base, leaving 0 bases of the junction unmatched. The V gene's germline CDR1 is SGHTA and CDR2 FQGNSA. CDR3 length equals 14 residues.

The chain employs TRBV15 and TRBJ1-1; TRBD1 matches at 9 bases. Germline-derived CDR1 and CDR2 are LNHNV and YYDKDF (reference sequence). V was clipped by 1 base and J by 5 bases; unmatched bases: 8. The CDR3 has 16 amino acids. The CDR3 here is CATSRGTGGAITEAFF. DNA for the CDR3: TGTGCCACCAGCAGAGGTACAGGGGGCGCAATTACTGAAGCTTTCTTT.

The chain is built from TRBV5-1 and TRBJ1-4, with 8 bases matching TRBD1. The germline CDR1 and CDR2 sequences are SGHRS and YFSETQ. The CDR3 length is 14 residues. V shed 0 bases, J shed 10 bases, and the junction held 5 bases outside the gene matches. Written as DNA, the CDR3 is TGCGCCAGCAGCTTGGAAGGGACAGGAGGAAAACTGTTTTTT. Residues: CASSLEGTGGKLFF.

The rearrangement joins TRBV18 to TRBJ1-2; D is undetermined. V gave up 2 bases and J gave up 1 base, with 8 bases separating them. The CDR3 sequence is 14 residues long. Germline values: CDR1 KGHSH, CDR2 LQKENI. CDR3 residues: CASSPDYSNYGYTF. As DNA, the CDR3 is TGTGCCAGCTCACCAGACTACAGTAACTATGGCTACACCTTC. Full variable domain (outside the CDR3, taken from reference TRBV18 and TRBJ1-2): NAGVMQNPRHLVRRRGQEARLRCSPMKGHSHVYWYRQLPEEGLKFMVYLQKENIIDESGMPKERFSAEFPKEGPSILRIQQVVRGDSAAYFCASSPDYSNYGYTFGSGTRLTVV.

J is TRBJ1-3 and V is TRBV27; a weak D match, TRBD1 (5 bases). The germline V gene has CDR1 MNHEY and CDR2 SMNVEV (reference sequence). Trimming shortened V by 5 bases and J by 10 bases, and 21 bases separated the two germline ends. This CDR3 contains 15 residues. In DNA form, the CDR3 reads TGTGCCAGCAGTCCCGACAGTTTTGTGCGGGGTACCATATATTTT. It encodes CASSPDSFVRGTIYF.

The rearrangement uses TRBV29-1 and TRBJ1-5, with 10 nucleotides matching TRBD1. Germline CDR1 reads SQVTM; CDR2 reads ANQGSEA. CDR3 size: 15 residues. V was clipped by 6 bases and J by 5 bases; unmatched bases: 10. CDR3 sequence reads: CSVGKGQGSDQPQHF. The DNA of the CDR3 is TGCAGCGTGGGGAAGGGACAGGGGAGCGATCAGCCCCAGCATTTT.

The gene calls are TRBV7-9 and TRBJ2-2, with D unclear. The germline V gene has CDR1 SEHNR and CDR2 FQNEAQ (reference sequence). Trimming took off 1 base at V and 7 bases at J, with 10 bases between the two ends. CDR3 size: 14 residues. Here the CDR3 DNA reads TGTGCCAGCAGCTTAGTTGCGGTTGGCGGGGAGCTGTTTTTT. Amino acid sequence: CASSLVAVGGELFF.

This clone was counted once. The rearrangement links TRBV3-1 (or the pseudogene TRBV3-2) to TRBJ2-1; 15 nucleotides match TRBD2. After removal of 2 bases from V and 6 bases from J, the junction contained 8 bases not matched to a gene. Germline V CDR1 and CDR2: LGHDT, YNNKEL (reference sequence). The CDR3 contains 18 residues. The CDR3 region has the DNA TGTGCCAGCAGCCAACCCCAACGGGGACTAGCGGGGGGCAATGAGCAGTTCTTC. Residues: CASSQPQRGLAGGNEQFF.

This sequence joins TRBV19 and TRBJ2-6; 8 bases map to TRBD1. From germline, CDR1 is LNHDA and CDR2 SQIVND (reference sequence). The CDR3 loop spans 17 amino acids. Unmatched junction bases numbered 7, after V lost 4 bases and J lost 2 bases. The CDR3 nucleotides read TGTGCCAGTAGTACTTTACCAGGGGGCGCTGGGGCCAACGTCCTGACTTTC. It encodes CASSTLPGGAGANVLTF.

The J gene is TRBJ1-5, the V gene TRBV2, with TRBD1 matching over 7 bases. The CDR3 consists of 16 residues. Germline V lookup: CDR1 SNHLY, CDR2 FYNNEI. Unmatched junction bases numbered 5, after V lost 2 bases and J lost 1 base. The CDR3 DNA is TGTGCCAGCAGTGAAAGAAGGGGGCGCAGCAATCAGCCCCAGCATTTT. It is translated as CASSERRGRSNQPQHF.

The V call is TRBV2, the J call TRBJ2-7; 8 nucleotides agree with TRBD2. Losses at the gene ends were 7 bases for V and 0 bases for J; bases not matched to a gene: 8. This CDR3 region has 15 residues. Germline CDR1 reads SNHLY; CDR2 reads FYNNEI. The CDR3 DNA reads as TGTGCCAGCACCCCCGTCAGCGGGAGCTCCTACGAGCAGTACTTC. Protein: CASTPVSGSSYEQYF.

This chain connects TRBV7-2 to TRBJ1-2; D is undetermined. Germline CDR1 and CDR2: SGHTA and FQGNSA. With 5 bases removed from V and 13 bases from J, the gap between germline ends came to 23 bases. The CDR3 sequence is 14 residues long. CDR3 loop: CASSLVGGRRRITF. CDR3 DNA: TGTGCCAGCAGCCTCGTAGGAGGGCGCCGCCGTATCACCTTC.